This is a list of T cell receptor beta chains from one sample in a study of regulatory T cells in long-lasting Graves disease. MiXCR was run by TCRdb on the multiplex PCR reads, yielding one entry per CDR3 protein. The sample carries over 400,000 distinct CDR3 sequences, approximately 14% recorded once. These sequences were also reported in another study, on T cells in Graves' hyperthyroidism and ophthalmopathy.

The source material was peripheral blood mononuclear cells (PBMCs), sampled at new diagnosis, from a patient treated with antithyroid drugs. These receptors were taken from a woman aged 45-59 years with Graves disease. Each CDR3 is given with its conserved first and last residue. The D gene is left open where the match is weak. Rows may omit the clone size; those that give it use once, few, many or a size class.

clone_size	v_call	j_call	d_call	cdr3_length	cdr3_aa	cdr3_nt
few	TRBV6-2/TRBV6-3	TRBJ2-3	.	14	CASINWGLADTQYF	TGTGCCAGCATTAATTGGGGACTGGCAGATACGCAGTATTTT
many	TRBV28	TRBJ2-7	.	15	CASSPPAPSSYEQYF	TGTGCCAGCAGTCCCCCCGCACCAAGCTCCTACGAGCAGTACTTC
many	TRBV28	TRBJ2-5	TRBD2	16	CASSSGLAGGGETQYF	TGTGCCAGCAGTTCTGGACTAGCGGGAGGAGGGGAGACCCAGTACTTC
few	TRBV7-9	TRBJ2-5	TRBD1	12	CASRRGQGAQYF	TGTGCCAGCAGGAGGGGACAGGGGGCCCAGTACTTC
many	TRBV5-1	TRBJ1-2	TRBD1	13	CASSGTGDYGYTF	TGCGCCAGCAGCGGGACAGGGGACTATGGCTACACCTTC
once	TRBV5-4	TRBJ2-3	TRBD2	17	CASSRGLAGGPGDTQYF	TGTGCCAGCAGCAGGGGACTAGCGGGAGGGCCGGGAGATACGCAGTATTTT
.	TRBV9	TRBJ2-1	.	14	CASSVRVGYNEQFF	TGTGCCAGCAGCGTCCGGGTGGGCTACAATGAGCAGTTCTTC
many	TRBV12-3/TRBV12-4	TRBJ1-1	.	19	CASSFLVASPGGWETEAFF	TGTGCCAGCAGTTTCCTCGTAGCGAGCCCCGGGGGTTGGGAAACTGAAGCTTTCTTT
many	TRBV3-1	TRBJ1-1	.	14	CASSPRTMNTEAFF	TGTGCCAGCAGCCCAAGAACGATGAACACTGAAGCTTTCTTT
.	TRBV20-1	TRBJ2-1	TRBD2	18	CSAEPGLAGGFPLNEQFF	TGCAGTGCTGAACCGGGACTAGCGGGAGGGTTTCCACTCAATGAGCAGTTCTTC
many	TRBV20-1	TRBJ2-1	TRBD2	15	CSARLSGRDYNEQFF	TGCAGTGCTAGACTTAGCGGGAGGGATTACAATGAGCAGTTCTTC
many	TRBV18	TRBJ1-1	.	13	CASSRGENTEAFF	TGTGCCAGCTCACGAGGAGAGAACACTGAAGCTTTCTTT
.	TRBV2	TRBJ2-1	TRBD2	20	CASRGGQAGLAGVNHNEQFF	TGTGCCAGCAGGGGTGGACAGGCGGGACTAGCGGGAGTTAACCACAATGAGCAGTTCTTC
many	TRBV28	TRBJ2-3	.	14	CASSGHGGFDTQYF	TGTGCCAGCAGTGGCCATGGGGGGTTCGATACGCAGTATTTT
few	TRBV6-2/TRBV6-3	TRBJ2-3	TRBD2	15	CASRRGTSRSDTQYF	TGTGCCAGCAGACGCGGGACTAGTAGATCAGATACGCAGTATTTT
.	TRBV5-1	TRBJ2-2	TRBD2	18	CASMVSGRAGQDTGELFF	TGCGCCAGCATGGTTAGCGGGAGGGCCGGCCAGGACACCGGGGAGCTGTTTTTT
many	TRBV6-1	TRBJ1-1	TRBD1	15	CASSGLGQGRPEAFF	TGTGCCAGCAGTGGACTGGGACAGGGGAGGCCTGAAGCTTTCTTT
few	TRBV6-2/TRBV6-3	TRBJ2-5	.	14	CASSYTASSETQYF	TGTGCCAGCAGTTACACTGCTAGCTCGGAGACCCAGTACTTC
.	TRBV6-8	TRBJ1-2	.	13	CASSPTRSGGYTF	TGTGCCAGCAGTCCCACTCGGAGTGGTGGCTACACCTTC
many	TRBV28	TRBJ2-1	.	15	CASSLRGGLGNEQFF	TGTGCCAGCAGTTTAAGGGGCGGCCTTGGCAATGAGCAGTTCTTC
.	TRBV6-2/TRBV6-3	TRBJ2-1	TRBD2	18	CASSYRGLAGGSYNEQFF	TGTGCCAGCAGTTACCGGGGACTAGCGGGAGGGAGTTACAATGAGCAGTTCTTC
many	TRBV28	TRBJ1-2	.	15	CASSLDQPDHYGYTF	TGTGCCAGCAGTCTCGACCAACCAGACCACTATGGCTACACCTTC
few	TRBV29-1	TRBJ1-5	.	18	CSVVLVGQKGTDNLAQHF	TGCAGCGTTGTTCTGGTGGGACAAAAAGGTACGGACAATCTGGCCCAGCATTTT
many	TRBV19	TRBJ2-3	.	14	CASSPGGLTDTQYF	TGTGCCAGCAGTCCCGGGGGCTTAACAGATACGCAGTATTTT
many	TRBV6-2/TRBV6-3	TRBJ2-1	.	15	CASSYSGELYNEQFF	TGTGCCAGCAGTTACTCGGGGGAGCTATACAATGAGCAGTTCTTC
many	TRBV3-1	TRBJ2-7	.	16	CASSQGTGLDSYEQYF	TGTGCCAGCAGCCAAGGAACAGGGTTAGATTCCTACGAGCAGTACTTC
few	TRBV29-1	TRBJ1-4	.	14	CSAGSQVLGEKLFF	TGCAGCGCCGGGAGTCAGGTTTTAGGGGAAAAACTGTTTTTT
.	TRBV18	TRBJ2-7	.	12	CASSPSRFEQYF	TGTGCCAGCTCACCTTCAAGGTTCGAGCAGTACTTC
few	TRBV6-2/TRBV6-3	TRBJ2-1	.	14	CASSPPQVFNEQFF	TGTGCCAGCAGCCCCCCCCAGGTTTTCAATGAGCAGTTCTTC
few	TRBV3-1	TRBJ2-3	TRBD2	17	CASSRGTSGAQGNTQYF	TGTGCCAGCAGCCGGGGGACTAGCGGGGCTCAGGGGAATACGCAGTATTTT
few	TRBV6-1	TRBJ2-6	.	14	CASTKGSGANVLTF	TGTGCCAGCACCAAGGGCTCTGGGGCCAACGTCCTGACTTTC
many	TRBV12-3/TRBV12-4	TRBJ1-5	.	13	CASGYNSNQPQHF	TGTGCCAGCGGATACAATAGCAATCAGCCCCAGCATTTT